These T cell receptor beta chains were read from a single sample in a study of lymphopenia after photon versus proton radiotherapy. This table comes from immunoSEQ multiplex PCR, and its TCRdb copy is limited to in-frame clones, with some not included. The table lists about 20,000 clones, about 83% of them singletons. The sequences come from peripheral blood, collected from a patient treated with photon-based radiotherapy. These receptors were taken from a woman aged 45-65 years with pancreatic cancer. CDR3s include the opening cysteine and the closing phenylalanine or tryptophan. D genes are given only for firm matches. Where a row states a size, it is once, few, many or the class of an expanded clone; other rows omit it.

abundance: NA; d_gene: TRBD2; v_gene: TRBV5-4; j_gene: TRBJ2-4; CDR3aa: CASRLAPGGKNIQYF; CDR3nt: TGTGCCAGCAGACTGGCTCCCGGGGGGAAAAACATTCAGTACTTC
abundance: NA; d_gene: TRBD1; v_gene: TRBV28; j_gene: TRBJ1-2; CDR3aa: CASQTPGQGANYGYTF; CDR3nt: TGTGCCAGCCAAACCCCGGGACAGGGGGCTAACTATGGCTACACCTTC
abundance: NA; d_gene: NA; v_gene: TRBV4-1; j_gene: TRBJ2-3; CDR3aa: CASSQRPGESTDTQYF; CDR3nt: TGCGCCAGCAGCCAACGGCCGGGAGAATCCACAGATACGCAGTATTTT
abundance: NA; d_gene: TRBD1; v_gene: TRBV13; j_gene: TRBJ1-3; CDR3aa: CASSTGTGGGNTIYF; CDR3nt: TGTGCCAGCAGCACCGGGACAGGGGGAGGAAACACCATATATTTT
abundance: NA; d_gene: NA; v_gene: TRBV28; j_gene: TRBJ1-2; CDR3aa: CASSSRLIGYTF; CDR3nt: TGTGCCAGCAGTTCCCGCTTAATAGGCTACACCTTC
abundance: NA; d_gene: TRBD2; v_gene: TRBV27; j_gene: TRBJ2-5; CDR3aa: CASRPFTGVLAGLQETQYF; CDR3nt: TGTGCCAGCAGGCCATTTACAGGGGTGCTAGCGGGGTTACAAGAGACCCAGTACTTC
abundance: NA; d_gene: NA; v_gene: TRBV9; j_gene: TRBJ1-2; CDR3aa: CASSVGSLDYTF; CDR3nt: TGTGCCAGCAGCGTAGGGTCCCTGGATTACACCTTC
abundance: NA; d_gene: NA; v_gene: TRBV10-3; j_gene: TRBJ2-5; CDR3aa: CAISERAEETQYF; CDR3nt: TGTGCCATCAGTGAGAGGGCGGAAGAGACCCAGTACTTC
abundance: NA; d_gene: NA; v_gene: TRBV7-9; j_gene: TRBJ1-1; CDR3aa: CASSLYPEAFF; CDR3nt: TGTGCCAGCAGCTTATATCCTGAAGCTTTCTTT
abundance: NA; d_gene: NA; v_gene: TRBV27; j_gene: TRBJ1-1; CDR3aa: CASSSRQPTEAFF; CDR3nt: TGTGCCAGCAGTTCGCGACAGCCCACTGAAGCTTTCTTT
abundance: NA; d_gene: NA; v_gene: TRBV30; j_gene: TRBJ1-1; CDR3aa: CAWHRFNTEAFF; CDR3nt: TGTGCCTGGCATAGATTCAACACTGAAGCTTTCTTT
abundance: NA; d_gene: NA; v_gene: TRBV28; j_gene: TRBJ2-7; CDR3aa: CASSVPAGTYEQYF; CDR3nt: TGTGCCAGCAGCGTCCCTGCGGGAACCTACGAGCAGTACTTC
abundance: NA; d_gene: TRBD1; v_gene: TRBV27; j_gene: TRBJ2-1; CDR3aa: CASSLSQGSYNEQFF; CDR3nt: TGTGCCAGCAGTTTATCACAGGGGTCCTACAATGAGCAGTTCTTC
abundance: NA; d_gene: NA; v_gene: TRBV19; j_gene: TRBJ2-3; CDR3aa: CASTTGWTEGTDTQYF; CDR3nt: TGTGCCAGTACCACCGGATGGACCGAGGGCACAGATACGCAGTATTTT
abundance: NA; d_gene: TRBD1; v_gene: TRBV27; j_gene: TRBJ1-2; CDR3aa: CASSPAGGQALYGYTF; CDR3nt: TGTGCCAGCAGCCCTGCCGGGGGACAGGCCCTCTATGGCTACACCTTC
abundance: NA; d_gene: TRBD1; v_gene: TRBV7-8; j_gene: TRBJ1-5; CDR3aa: CASSLAQGDQPQHF; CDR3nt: TGTGCCAGCAGCTTAGCGCAGGGGGATCAGCCCCAGCATTTT
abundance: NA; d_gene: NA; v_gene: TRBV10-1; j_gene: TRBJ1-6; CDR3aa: CASSESFPGSAFRSPLHF; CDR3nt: TGCGCCAGCAGTGAGTCCTTCCCGGGATCCGCTTTTCGTTCACCCCTCCACTTT
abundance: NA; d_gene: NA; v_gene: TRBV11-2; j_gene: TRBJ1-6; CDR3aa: CASSATGSGDSPLHF; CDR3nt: TGTGCCAGCAGCGCAACAGGGTCAGGGGATTCACCCCTCCACTTT
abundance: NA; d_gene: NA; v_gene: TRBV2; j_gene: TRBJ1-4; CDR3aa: CASIAATNEKLFF; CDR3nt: TGTGCCAGCATCGCCGCAACTAATGAAAAACTGTTTTTT
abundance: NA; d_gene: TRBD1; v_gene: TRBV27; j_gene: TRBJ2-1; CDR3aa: CASSWGTGFDEQFF; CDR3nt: TGTGCCAGCAGTTGGGGGACAGGGTTCGATGAGCAGTTCTTC
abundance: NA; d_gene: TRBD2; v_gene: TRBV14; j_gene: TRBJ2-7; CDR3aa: CASSTSPGTSGRGPPYEQYF; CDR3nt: TGTGCCAGCAGCACGAGTCCCGGGACTAGCGGGAGGGGACCTCCCTACGAGCAGTACTTC
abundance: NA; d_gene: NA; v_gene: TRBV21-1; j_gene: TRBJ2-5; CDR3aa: CASSISGRGRRETQYF; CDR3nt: TGTGCCAGCAGCATTAGCGGGAGGGGTCGGAGAGAGACCCAGTACTTC
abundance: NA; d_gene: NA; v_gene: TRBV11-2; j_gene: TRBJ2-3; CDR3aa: CASSSHIKASASSDTQYF; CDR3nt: TGTGCCAGCAGCTCTCATATTAAGGCTAGCGCATCGTCCGATACGCAGTATTTT
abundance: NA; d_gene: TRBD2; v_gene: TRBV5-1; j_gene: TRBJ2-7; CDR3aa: CASSLWSGRRLAGGVYEQYF; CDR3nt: TGCGCCAGCAGCTTGTGGTCAGGGAGAAGACTAGCCGGAGGGGTCTACGAGCAGTACTTC
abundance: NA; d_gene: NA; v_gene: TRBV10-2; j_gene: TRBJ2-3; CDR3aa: CASSEVSFSDTQYF; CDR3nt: TGCGCCAGCAGTGAAGTGAGTTTTTCGGATACGCAGTATTTT
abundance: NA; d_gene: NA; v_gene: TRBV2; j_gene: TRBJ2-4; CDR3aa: CASSVPSATKNIQYF; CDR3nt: TGTGCCAGCAGTGTCCCTTCTGCTACCAAAAACATTCAGTACTTC
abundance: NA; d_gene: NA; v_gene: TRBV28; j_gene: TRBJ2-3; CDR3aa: CASSLYTSKGTSTDTQYF; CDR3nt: TGTGCCAGCAGTTTATATACCTCGAAGGGGACTAGCACAGATACGCAGTATTTT
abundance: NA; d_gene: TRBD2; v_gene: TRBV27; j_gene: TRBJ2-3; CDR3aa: CASSSLSGSMNTQYF; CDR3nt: TGTGCCAGCAGTTCCCTTAGCGGGAGTATGAATACGCAGTATTTT
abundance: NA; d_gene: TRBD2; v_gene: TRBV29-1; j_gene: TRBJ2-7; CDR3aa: CSVSGTSGYEQYF; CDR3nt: TGCAGCGTTTCTGGGACTAGCGGCTACGAGCAGTACTTC
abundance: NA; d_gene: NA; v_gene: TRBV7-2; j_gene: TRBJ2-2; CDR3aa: CASSLVGPNTGELFF; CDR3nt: TGTGCCAGCAGCTTAGTGGGGCCAAACACCGGGGAGCTGTTTTTT
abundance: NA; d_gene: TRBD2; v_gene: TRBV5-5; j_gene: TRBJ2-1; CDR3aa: CASSLSGRAASEQFF; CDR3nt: TGTGCCAGCAGCTTAAGCGGGAGGGCCGCCAGTGAGCAGTTCTTC
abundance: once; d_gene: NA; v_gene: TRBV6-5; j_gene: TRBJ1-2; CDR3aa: CASSLGPRFYF; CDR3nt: TGTGCCAGCAGTTTGGGACCTAGGTTCTACTTC
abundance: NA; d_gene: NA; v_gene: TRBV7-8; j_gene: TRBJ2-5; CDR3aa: CASSTGIETQYF; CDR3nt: TGTGCCAGCAGTACAGGGATTGAGACCCAGTACTTC
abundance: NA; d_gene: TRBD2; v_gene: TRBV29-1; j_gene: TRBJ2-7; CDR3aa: CSAEGLVGTSEYEQYF; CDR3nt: TGCAGCGCGGAGGGGTTGGTTGGGACTAGCGAATACGAGCAGTACTTC
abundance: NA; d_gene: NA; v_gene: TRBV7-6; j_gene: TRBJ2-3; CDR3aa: CASSLTESGDTQYF; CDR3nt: TGTGCCAGCAGCTTAACGGAGTCGGGGGATACGCAGTATTTT
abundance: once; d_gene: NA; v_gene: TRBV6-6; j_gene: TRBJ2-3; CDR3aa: CASSLHQVTDTQYF; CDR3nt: TGTGCCAGCAGCCTTCATCAGGTCACAGATACGCAGTATTTT
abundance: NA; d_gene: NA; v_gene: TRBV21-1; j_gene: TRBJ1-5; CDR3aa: CASSRPAVGAGGEQPQHF; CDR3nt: TGTGCCAGCAGCCGACCCGCAGTAGGAGCCGGAGGTGAGCAGCCCCAGCATTTT
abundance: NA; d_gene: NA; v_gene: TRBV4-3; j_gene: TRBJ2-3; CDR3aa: CASSQDGTSTDTQYF; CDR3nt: TGCGCCAGCAGCCAAGATGGGACTAGCACAGATACGCAGTATTTT
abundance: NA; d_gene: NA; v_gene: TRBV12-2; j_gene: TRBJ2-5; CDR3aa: CASRLWGPGQDQETQYF; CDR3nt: TGTGCAAGTCGCTTATGGGGACCGGGACAGGATCAAGAGACCCAGTACTTC
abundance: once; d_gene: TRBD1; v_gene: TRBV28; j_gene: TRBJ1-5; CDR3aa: CASSYHRGRGNQPQHF; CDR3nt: TGTGCCAGCAGTTATCACAGGGGAAGGGGCAATCAGCCCCAGCATTTT
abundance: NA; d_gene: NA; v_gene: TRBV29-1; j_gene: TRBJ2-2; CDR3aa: CSGISGLTNTGELFF; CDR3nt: TGCAGCGGTATTAGCGGACTTACGAACACCGGGGAGCTGTTTTTT
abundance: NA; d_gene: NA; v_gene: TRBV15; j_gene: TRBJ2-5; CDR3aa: CATSSDPKGETQYF; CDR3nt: TGTGCCACCAGCAGCGACCCGAAGGGAGAGACCCAGTACTTC
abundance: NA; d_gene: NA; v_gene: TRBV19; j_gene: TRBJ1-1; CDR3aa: CASSSTREVDTEAFF; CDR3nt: TGTGCCAGTAGTTCGACCCGGGAGGTGGACACTGAAGCTTTCTTT
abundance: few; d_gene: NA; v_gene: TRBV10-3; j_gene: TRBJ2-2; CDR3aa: CAIREGWESNTGELFF; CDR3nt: TGTGCCATCAGGGAAGGGTGGGAGTCGAACACCGGGGAGCTGTTTTTT
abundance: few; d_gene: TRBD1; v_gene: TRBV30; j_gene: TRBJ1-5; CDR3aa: CAWSRRQGDGGNQPQHF; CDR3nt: TGTGCCTGGAGCAGGAGACAGGGAGACGGAGGCAATCAGCCCCAGCATTTT
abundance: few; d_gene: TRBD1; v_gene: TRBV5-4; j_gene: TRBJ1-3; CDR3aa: CASSSGTGDGNTIYF; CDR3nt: TGTGCCAGCAGCTCCGGGACAGGGGACGGAAACACCATATATTTT
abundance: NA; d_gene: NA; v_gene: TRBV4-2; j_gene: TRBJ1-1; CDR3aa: CASSQDLSEAFF; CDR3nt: TGTGCCAGCAGCCAAGATCTTTCTGAAGCTTTCTTT
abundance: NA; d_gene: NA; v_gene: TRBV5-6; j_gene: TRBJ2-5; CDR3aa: CASSPLHRRRGETQYF; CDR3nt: TGTGCCAGCAGCCCACTCCACCGGAGAAGGGGAGAGACCCAGTACTTC
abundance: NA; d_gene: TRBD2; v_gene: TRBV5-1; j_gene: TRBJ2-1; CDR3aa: CASSLGTSGYNEQFF; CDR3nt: TGTGCCAGCAGCTTGGGGACTAGCGGTTACAATGAGCAGTTCTTC
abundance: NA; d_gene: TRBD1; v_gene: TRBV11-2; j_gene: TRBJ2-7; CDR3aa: CASSPRDRASYEQYF; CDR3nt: TGTGCCAGCAGCCCGCGGGACAGGGCGTCCTACGAGCAGTACTTC
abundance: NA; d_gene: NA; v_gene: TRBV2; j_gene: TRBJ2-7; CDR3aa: CAPTRDVTTYEQYF; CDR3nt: TGTGCCCCCACGAGGGACGTAACCACCTACGAGCAGTACTTC
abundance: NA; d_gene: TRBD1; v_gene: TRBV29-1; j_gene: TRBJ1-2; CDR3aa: CSVEDSRQGFYGYTF; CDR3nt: TGCAGCGTTGAAGATTCCAGACAGGGCTTCTATGGCTACACCTTC
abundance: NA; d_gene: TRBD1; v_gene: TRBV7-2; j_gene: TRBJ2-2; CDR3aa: CASSLGGGGIGELFF; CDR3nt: TGTGCCAGCAGCTTAGGAGGGGGCGGAATCGGGGAGCTGTTTTTT
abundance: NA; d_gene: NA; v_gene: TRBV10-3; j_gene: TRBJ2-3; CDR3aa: CAISESTQGDTQYF; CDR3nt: TGTGCCATCAGTGAGTCGACTCAGGGAGATACGCAGTATTTT
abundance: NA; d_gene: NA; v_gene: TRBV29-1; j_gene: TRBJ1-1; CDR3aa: CSATVGQNTEAFF; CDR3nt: TGCAGCGCCACGGTAGGGCAAAACACTGAAGCTTTCTTT
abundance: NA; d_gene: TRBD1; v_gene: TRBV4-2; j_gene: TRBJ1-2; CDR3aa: CASSQVGGGGGYTF; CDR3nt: TGTGCCAGCAGCCAAGTCGGAGGGGGCGGTGGCTACACCTTC
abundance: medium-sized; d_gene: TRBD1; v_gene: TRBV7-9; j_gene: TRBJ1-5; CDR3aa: CATGGQGRNQPQHF; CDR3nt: TGTGCCACCGGAGGACAGGGGCGCAATCAGCCCCAGCATTTT
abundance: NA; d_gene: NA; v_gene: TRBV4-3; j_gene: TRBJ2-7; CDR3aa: CASSQGRPAEAPYEQYF; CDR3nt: TGCGCCAGCAGCCAAGGAAGGCCAGCGGAAGCCCCCTACGAGCAGTACTTC